The 8 T cell receptor beta chains in this list originate from one sample, sequenced in a study of radiotherapy plus CTLA-4 blockade in lung cancer. The protocol was immunoSEQ multiplex PCR, while the TCRdb copy is restricted to in-frame clones and leaves out a portion. The sample contains tens of thousands of clones, roughly 80% of which appear only once. This sample comprised peripheral blood, obtained from a patient treated with radiotherapy plus ipilimumab. The receptors originated from a human donor with non-small cell lung cancer who had stable disease on radiotherapy plus ipilimumab.

The chain employs TRBV9 and TRBJ1-2; 9 bases are shared with TRBD1. V trimming: 4 bases; J trimming: 5 bases; junction bases outside the gene matches: 3. The CDR3 totals 13 residues. The germline V gene has CDR1 SGDLS and CDR2 YYNGEE. Here the CDR3 DNA reads TGTGCCAGCAGCACGGGACAGGGATATGGCTACACCTTC. Amino acid sequence: CASSTGQGYGYTF.

The chain joins TRBV6-1 to TRBJ2-5, with 7 nucleotides matching TRBD1. V was pared by 3 bases and J by 1 base, with 8 bases of the junction left unmatched. Germline assignment: CDR1 MNHNS and CDR2 SASEGT. The CDR3 has 16 residues. The CDR3 sequence: CASSDTVGGIQETQYF. The CDR3 DNA reads as TGTGCCAGCAGTGATACGGTAGGGGGCATCCAAGAGACCCAGTACTTC.

This clone was seen only once. The chain couples TRBV4-3 to TRBJ2-3; D is unclear. The germline gives CDR1 LGHNA, CDR2 YSLEER. Trimming cost V 0 bases and J 0 bases, with 4 bases left between them. The length of the CDR3 is 14 residues. Here the CDR3 reads CASSQDSSTDTQYF. As DNA, the CDR3 is TGCGCCAGCAGCCAAGACTCTAGCACAGATACGCAGTATTTT.

The chain links TRBV2 to TRBJ1-5; 7 positions agree with TRBD1. The CDR3 is 14 amino acids. J lost 4 bases, V lost 4 bases, and 4 bases had no gene match. Germline loops: CDR1 SNHLY, CDR2 FYNNEI. CDR3 sequence: CASSATGLNQPQHF. The CDR3 DNA reads as TGTGCCAGCAGTGCGACAGGGTTGAATCAGCCCCAGCATTTT.

The CDR3 DNA sequence: TGCGCCAGCAGCTCCGTAGCGGGGGTTCGCACAGATACGCAGTATTTT. The encoded protein is CASSSVAGVRTDTQYF. V and J are TRBV5-1 and TRBJ2-3; 9 bases are shared with TRBD2. With 3 bases clipped from V and 1 base from J, the junction kept 6 bases outside the gene matches. The CDR3 length is 16 residues. CDR1 is SGHRS, CDR2 YFSETQ, per germline.

V gene TRBV30 combines with J gene TRBJ1-5; a weak D match, TRBD1 (5 bases). V lost 1 base to trimming and J lost 0 bases, with 19 bases between them. The CDR3 consists of 18 residues. From germline, CDR1 is GTSNPN and CDR2 SVGIG (reference sequence). The CDR3 DNA is TGTGCCTGGAGTGCAGCAAGATCAGGGTTAAGTAGCAATCAGCCCCAGCATTTT. Its translation: CAWSAARSGLSSNQPQHF. The complete variable domain, with remaining parts taken from reference TRBV30 and TRBJ1-5, reads SQTIHQWPATLVQPVGSPLSLECTVEGTSNPNLYWYRQAAGRGLQLLFYSVGIGQISSEVPQNLSASRPQDRQFILSSKKLLLSDSGFYLCAWSAARSGLSSNQPQHFGDGTRLSIL.

The chain employs TRBV11-2 and TRBJ2-2; D is unresolved. The ends were cut back, 3 bases at V and 8 bases at J, with 22 bases in the middle. The germline gives CDR1 SGHAT, CDR2 FQNNGV. CDR3 length: 17 residues. CDR3: CASSFSMELGLLGELFF. The CDR3 DNA sequence: TGTGCCAGCAGCTTCTCTATGGAATTAGGGCTTCTAGGGGAGCTGTTTTTT.

This clone was observed a single time. J is TRBJ1-1 and V is TRBV14; a possible D gene is TRBD1 (5 bases). The ends were cut back, 3 bases at V and 4 bases at J, with 18 bases in the middle. Germline V gives CDR1 SGHDN, CDR2 FVKESK. CDR3 length equals 16 residues. CDR3 in amino acids: CASSHSIGVKSTEAFF. CDR3 sequence (DNA): TGTGCCAGCAGCCATAGTATAGGGGTTAAAAGCACTGAAGCTTTCTTT.